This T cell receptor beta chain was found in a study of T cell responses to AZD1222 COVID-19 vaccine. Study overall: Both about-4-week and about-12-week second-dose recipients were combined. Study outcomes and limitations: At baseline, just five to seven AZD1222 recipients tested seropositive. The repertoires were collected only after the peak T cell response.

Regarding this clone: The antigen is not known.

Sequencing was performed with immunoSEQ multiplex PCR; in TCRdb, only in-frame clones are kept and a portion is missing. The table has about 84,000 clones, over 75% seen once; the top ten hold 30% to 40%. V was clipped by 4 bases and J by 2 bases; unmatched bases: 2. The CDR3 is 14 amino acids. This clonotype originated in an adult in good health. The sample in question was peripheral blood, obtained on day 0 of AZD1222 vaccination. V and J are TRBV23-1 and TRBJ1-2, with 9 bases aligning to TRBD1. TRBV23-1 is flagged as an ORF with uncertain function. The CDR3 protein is CASSPTGGNYGYTF. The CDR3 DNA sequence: TGCGCCAGCAGTCCGACAGGGGGAAACTATGGCTACACCTTC.